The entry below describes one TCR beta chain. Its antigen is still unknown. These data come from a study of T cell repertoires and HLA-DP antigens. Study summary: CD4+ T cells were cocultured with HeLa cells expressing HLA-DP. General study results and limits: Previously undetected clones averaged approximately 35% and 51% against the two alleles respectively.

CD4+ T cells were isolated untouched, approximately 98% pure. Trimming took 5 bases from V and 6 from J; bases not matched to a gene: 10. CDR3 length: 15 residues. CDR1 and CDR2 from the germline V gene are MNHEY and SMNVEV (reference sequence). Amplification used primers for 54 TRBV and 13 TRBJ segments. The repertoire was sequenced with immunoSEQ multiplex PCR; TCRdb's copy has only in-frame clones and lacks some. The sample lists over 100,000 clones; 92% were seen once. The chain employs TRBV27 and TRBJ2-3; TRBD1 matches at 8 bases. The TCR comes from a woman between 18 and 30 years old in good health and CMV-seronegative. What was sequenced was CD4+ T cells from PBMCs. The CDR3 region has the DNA TGTGCCAGCAGTCTCGGGACAGGCTTTTGGGATACGCAGTATTTT. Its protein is CASSLGTGFWDTQYF.